One and the same sample provided the 20 T cell receptor beta chains below, sequenced in a study of blood T cell repertoires in COVID-19. The table came from immunoSEQ multiplex PCR; TCRdb's copy has only in-frame clones and leaves some out. The sample comprises roughly 80,000 clones, approximately 84% of which are singletons, and about 5.6% rests with the top ten. Material: peripheral blood. All receptors derive from a man in his sixties with active or convalescent COVID-19.

The chain carries TRBV7-2 and TRBJ1-1; D call uncertain. The germline V and J ends were trimmed by 0 bases and 2 bases, with 7 bases remaining between them. Per germline, CDR1 SGHTA and CDR2 FQGNSA. The CDR3 contains 14 residues. Here the CDR3 DNA reads TGTGCCAGCAGCTTAGCTTTGGCAAACACTGAAGCTTTCTTT. Translated, it gives CASSLALANTEAFF.

This chain links TRBV24-1 with TRBJ2-7; perhaps TRBD1 as D (6 bases). Germline lookup yields CDR1 KGHDR and CDR2 SFDVKD. The germline V and J ends were trimmed by 5 bases and 2 bases, with 15 bases remaining between them. There are 15 residues in the CDR3. CDR3: CATSAFLRQAYEQYF. For the CDR3, the DNA is TGTGCCACCAGTGCCTTCTTGCGACAGGCCTACGAGCAGTACTTC.

The J gene is TRBJ2-7, the V gene TRBV5-1, with 10 bases identical to TRBD1. This CDR3 is 14 amino acids long. V shed 4 bases and J 7 bases; nucleotides not matched to a gene: 8. CDR1 and CDR2 from the germline V gene are SGHRS and YFSETQ. CDR3 DNA sequence: TGCGCCAGCAGCGACCGGGACAGGGGTCTGGAGCAGTACTTC. It yields the protein CASSDRDRGLEQYF.

This sequence joins TRBV19 and TRBJ2-2; D is possibly TRBD2 (7 bases). The CDR3 length is 16 residues. The V gene lost 1 base and the J gene lost 1 base, with 10 bases spanning the gap. Per the germline V gene, CDR1 is LNHDA and CDR2 is SQIVND (reference sequence). This CDR3 is CASSIAGGRNTGELFF. The CDR3 bases are TGTGCCAGTAGTATAGCCGGGGGGCGGAACACCGGGGAGCTGTTTTTT.

V and J are TRBV12-3 or TRBV12-4 and TRBJ1-2; D perhaps matches TRBD1 (6 bases). V lost 9 bases and J 5 bases, leaving 16 bases between the germline ends. The CDR3 has 13 residues. The CDR3 nucleotides read TGTGCCAGTACAGGGTGGCTCTTTTATGGCTACACCTTC. The encoded protein is CASTGWLFYGYTF.

This chain uses TRBV6-6 with TRBJ2-5; 13 positions match TRBD2. Germline V gene lookup returns CDR1 MNHNY and CDR2 SVGAGI (reference sequence). The CDR3 is 16 residues long. V lost 2 bases, J lost 4 bases, and 4 bases stayed unmatched. The CDR3 loop is CASSYTSGGAGETQYF. The CDR3 bases are TGTGCCAGCAGTTACACTAGCGGGGGGGCGGGAGAGACCCAGTACTTC.

This chain joins TRBV5-3 and TRBJ2-2, with 7 nucleotides matching TRBD1. TRBV5-3 is marked as an open reading frame, function uncertain. With 4 bases clipped from V and 4 bases from J, the junction kept 7 bases outside the gene matches. This CDR3 spans 15 amino acids. The CDR3 sequence is CARSPQGKVTGELFF. Here the CDR3 DNA reads TGTGCCAGAAGCCCACAGGGGAAGGTCACCGGGGAGCTGTTTTTT.

The rearrangement links TRBV10-3 to TRBJ2-5, with TRBD2 as a possible D gene (6 bases). V was shortened by 0 bases and J by 1 base, with 9 bases between the two germline ends. CDR3 length: 15 amino acids. Germline values: CDR1 ENHRY, CDR2 SYGVKD. The CDR3 here is CAISESEGTQETQYF. The CDR3 DNA sequence: TGTGCCATCAGTGAGTCGGAGGGGACCCAAGAGACCCAGTACTTC.

This rearrangement joins TRBV5-8 to TRBJ1-4, with 7 bases fitting TRBD1. The junction had 4 bases not matched to a gene; V was cut back by 2 bases and J by 0 bases. Germline-derived CDR1 and CDR2 are SGHTS and YDEGEE. CDR3 length: 16 residues. The CDR3 loop is CASSFGTAATNEKLFF. The CDR3 coding sequence is TGTGCCAGCAGCTTTGGGACAGCAGCAACTAATGAAAAACTGTTTTTT. The variable domain in full, with the rest retrieved from reference TRBV5-8 and TRBJ1-4, is EAGVTQSPTHLIKTRGQQATLRCSPISGHTSVYWYQQALGLGLQFLLWYDEGEERNRGNFPPRFSGRQFPNYSSELNVNALELEDSALYLCASSFGTAATNEKLFFGSGTQLSVL.

The J gene is TRBJ2-5, the V gene TRBV14, with no clear D. Germline CDR1 and CDR2: SGHDN and FVKESK. This CDR3 comprises 12 residues. The V end was cut by 5 bases, the J end by 2 bases, with 6 bases between. CDR3 nucleotide sequence: TGTGCCAGCAGCGGCCAACAAGAGACCCAGTACTTC. Protein sequence: CASSGQQETQYF.

V is TRBV3-1 (or the pseudogene TRBV3-2) and J is TRBJ2-1, with 12 bases identical to TRBD2. Germline values: CDR1 LGHDT, CDR2 YNNKEL (reference sequence). The CDR3 sequence is 15 residues long. Germline trimming cut 4 bases from V and 7 bases from J; bases unmatched to any gene: 5. Here the CDR3 reads CASSPLAGGPNEQFF. CDR3 sequence (DNA): TGTGCCAGCAGCCCCCTAGCGGGGGGGCCGAATGAGCAGTTCTTC.

The chain has TRBV4-1 and TRBJ2-3, with TRBD1 identical over 10 bases. This CDR3 contains 16 residues. V lost 2 bases and J lost 4; bases outside the gene matches: 6. Germline V gives CDR1 MGHRA, CDR2 YSYEKL. The CDR3 nucleotides are TGCGCCAGCAGCCAACTGACAGGGGGCGGCGCAGATACGCAGTATTTT. Translating gives CASSQLTGGGADTQYF.

The CDR3 DNA sequence: TGTGCCAGCTCTCCCGACAGCGACAATCAGCCCCAGCATTTT. This codes for CASSPDSDNQPQHF. V gene TRBV18 combines with J gene TRBJ1-5, with a possible D match to TRBD1 (5 bases). V was trimmed by 6 bases and J by 3 bases, leaving 12 bases between them. The CDR3 is 14 residues long. Germline V gene sequence: CDR1 KGHSH, CDR2 LQKENI.

This chain uses TRBV5-1 with TRBJ1-1; a possible D gene is TRBD1 (6 bases). V lost 4 bases, J lost 0 bases, and 10 bases lay in between. The germline CDR1 and CDR2 sequences are SGHRS and YFSETQ. The length of the CDR3 is 14 residues. The CDR3 DNA is TGCGCCAGCAGCCCGGACAGCATGAACACTGAAGCTTTCTTT. It is translated as CASSPDSMNTEAFF. Together with reference TRBV5-1 and TRBJ1-1, the CDR3 gives the full variable domain: KAGVTQTPRYLIKTRGQQVTLSCSPISGHRSVSWYQQTPGQGLQFLFEYFSETQRNKGNFPGRFSGRQFSNSRSEMNVSTLELGDSALYLCASSPDSMNTEAFFGQGTRLTVV.

The rearrangement links TRBV3-1 (or the pseudogene TRBV3-2) to TRBJ1-5, with 8 bases matching TRBD1. V shed 3 bases, J shed 7 bases, and the junction held 5 bases outside the gene matches. The V gene's germline CDR1 is LGHDT and CDR2 YNNKEL (reference sequence). The CDR3 length is 14 residues. This chain's CDR3 is CASSQTGVLQPQHF. In DNA form, the CDR3 reads TGTGCCAGCAGCCAGACAGGGGTATTACAGCCCCAGCATTTT.

In its sample, this clone was seen a few times. The gene calls are TRBV6-2 or TRBV6-3 and TRBJ1-2; D is ambiguous. The V end was cut by 2 bases, the J end by 7 bases, with 5 bases between. The CDR3 loop spans 11 amino acids. Germline V gives CDR1 MNHEY, CDR2 SVGEGT. The CDR3 loop is CASSYEGGYTF. The CDR3 DNA is TGTGCCAGCAGTTACGAGGGTGGCTACACCTTC.

The chain is built from TRBV19 and TRBJ2-2, with D possibly TRBD1 on 6 matching bases. V was cut by 6 bases and J by 6 bases, with 20 bases left in between. CDR3 length: 16 residues. In germline, CDR1 is LNHDA, CDR2 SQIVND (reference sequence). CDR3 DNA sequence: TGTGCCAGTAGCCGGATGGGGGCGCGTGTCGCCGGGGAGCTGTTTTTT. It codes for CASSRMGARVAGELFF.

This clone appeared once. CDR3 in amino acids: CASSLAGTGPYEQYF. CDR3 DNA: TGTGCCAGCAGCTTGGCCGGGACAGGGCCCTACGAGCAGTACTTC. The genes are TRBV11-3 and TRBJ2-7, with 9 bases lining up with TRBD1. Germline trimming cut 3 bases from V and 2 bases from J; bases unmatched to any gene: 5. CDR3 length: 15 residues. Germline CDR1 is SGHNT and CDR2 is YENEEA. The full variable domain, with the rest looked up from reference TRBV11-3 and TRBJ2-7, is EAGVVQSPRYKIIEKKQPVAFWCNPISGHNTLYWYLQNLGQGPELLIRYENEEAVDDSQLPKDRFSAERLKGVDSTLKIQPAELGDSAVYLCASSLAGTGPYEQYFGPGTRLTVT.

The chain joins TRBV21-1 to TRBJ1-4; the table assigns TRBD1, which was not confirmed against the DNA. TRBV21-1 constitutes a pseudogene. CDR3 length equals 17 residues. The CDR3 sequence: CASSKVSRTVSNEKLFF. The CDR3 DNA sequence: TGTGCCAGCAGCAAAGTGAGTCGGACAGTTTCTAATGAAAAACTGTTTTTT.

This chain uses TRBV10-3 with TRBJ2-6; 11 bases fit TRBD1. This CDR3 has 16 residues. V shed 10 bases, J shed 4 bases, and the junction held 9 bases outside the gene matches. Germline CDR1 and CDR2: ENHRY and SYGVKD. CDR3 coding DNA: TGTGCCACGAGCGGACAGGGGGCAACCGGGGCCAACGTCCTGACTTTC. Protein product: CATSGQGATGANVLTF.